The 18 T cell receptor beta chains below were found in one sample sequenced in a study of OX40 agonist ivuxolimab in advanced cancers. Method: immunoSEQ multiplex PCR; TCRdb's copy keeps in-frame clones and lacks some. The top ten hold roughly 0.7% of the sample, which has fewer than 75,000 clones, about 85% seen once. Sequences were derived from CD4+ or CD8+ T cells sorted from blood, sampled in a trial of the OX40 agonist ivuxolimab. Receptor source: an adult with an advanced solid tumor such as melanoma, head and neck, liver or kidney cancer.

This chain joins TRBV10-3 and TRBJ1-1, with D possibly being TRBD1 (6 bases). This CDR3 region has 14 residues. From germline, CDR1 is ENHRY and CDR2 SYGVKD. Trimming took 10 bases from V and 5 from J, leaving 20 bases between them. CDR3 amino acids: CASTIDRRGTEAFF. The CDR3 DNA is TGTGCCAGCACTATAGACAGGCGGGGGACTGAAGCTTTCTTT.

The chain is built from TRBV14 and TRBJ2-6; D remains unclear. CDR1 is SGHDN, CDR2 FVKESK, per germline. The CDR3 extends over 15 amino acids. V was clipped by 1 base and J by 5 bases, with 9 bases between them. The CDR3 DNA reads as TGTGCCAGCAGCCAAGGGGCTGGGAGGGCCAACGTCCTGACTTTC. Translated, it gives CASSQGAGRANVLTF.

This rearrangement joins TRBV7-9 to TRBJ2-2, with 16 bases matching TRBD2. V gave up 5 bases and J gave up 7 bases; unmatched junction bases: 7. Germline CDR1 SEHNR, CDR2 FQNEAQ (reference sequence). The CDR3 covers 17 residues. CDR3 nucleotides: TGTGCCAGCAGCCCGGGACTAGCGGGAGGGGTCGGCGGGGAGCTGTTTTTT. Translating gives CASSPGLAGGVGGELFF.

The CDR3 sequence is CASSPAQGLSQPQHF. The DNA of the CDR3 is TGTGCCAGCAGCCCCGCTCAGGGGCTGTCGCAGCCCCAGCATTTT. The V and J genes are TRBV6-5 and TRBJ1-5; the D gene is possibly TRBD1 (6 bases). The CDR3 extends over 15 amino acids. Germline V gives CDR1 MNHEY, CDR2 SVGAGI. V shed 6 bases and J shed 7 bases, with 19 bases lying between them.

The rearrangement joins TRBV30 to TRBJ1-5; D is perhaps TRBD1 (5 bases). The V end lost 5 bases, the J end lost 1 base, and 21 bases lay between the germline ends. The CDR3 is 17 residues long. Per the germline V gene, CDR1 is GTSNPN and CDR2 is SVGIG (reference sequence). This CDR3 reads CAWSSQGMVASNQPQHF. The CDR3 nucleotides are TGTGCCTGGTCAAGTCAGGGAATGGTGGCCAGCAATCAGCCCCAGCATTTT.

The gene calls are TRBV28 and TRBJ2-7; 9 bases fit TRBD2. Germline V gene lookup returns CDR1 MDHEN and CDR2 SYDVKM. The CDR3 totals 11 residues. Trimming removed 7 bases from V and 7 bases from J; junction bases left unmatched: 2. In DNA, the CDR3 is TGTGCCAGCACCGCGGGAGGGGAGCAGTACTTC. The encoded protein is CASTAGGEQYF.

The chain recombines TRBV6-4 with TRBJ2-3, with 11 bases matching TRBD2. Losses at the gene ends were 7 bases for V and 4 bases for J; bases not matched to a gene: 7. Germline assignment: CDR1 MRHNA and CDR2 SNTAGT. The CDR3 spans 15 residues. For the CDR3, the DNA is TGTGCCAGCATGAGAATAGCGGGAGGGTCAGATACGCAGTATTTT. It yields the protein CASMRIAGGSDTQYF.

The V gene is TRBV6-1, the J gene TRBJ1-6; 9 positions match TRBD1. This CDR3 spans 16 amino acids. The junction had 5 bases not matched to a gene; V was cut back by 1 base and J by 7 bases. Germline-derived CDR1 and CDR2 are MNHNS and SASEGT. CDR3 sequence (DNA): TGTGCCAGCAGTGAAGTAGGGGGACAGGGAAATTCACCCCTCCACTTT. Translation: CASSEVGGQGNSPLHF.

CDR3 sequence (DNA): TGTGCCAGCAGGTCTAGCGGGGGATTCTCCTACGAGCAGTACTTC. It specifies CASRSSGGFSYEQYF. The chain is built from TRBV6-6 and TRBJ2-7; 10 bases match TRBD2. This CDR3 region has 15 residues. Germline trimming cut 6 bases from V and 0 bases from J; bases unmatched to any gene: 5. Germline V gene sequence: CDR1 MNHNY, CDR2 SVGAGI (reference sequence).

The genes are TRBV6-4 and TRBJ1-3; no reliable D call. CDR3 length equals 16 residues. Germline V gives CDR1 MRHNA, CDR2 SNTAGT. V dropped 3 bases and J dropped 0 bases, with 12 bases sitting between them. CDR3 sequence (DNA): TGTGCCAGCAGTGATTCCCAGGAAAGCTCTGGAAACACCATATATTTT. Residues: CASSDSQESSGNTIYF.

This clone was observed a few times. This sequence joins TRBV29-1 and TRBJ2-7; D not resolved. The CDR3 has 10 amino acids. Germline V lookup: CDR1 SQVTM, CDR2 ANQGSEA. Trimming cost V 4 bases and J 6 bases, with 7 bases left between them. CDR3: CSVGAAEQYF. CDR3 DNA sequence: TGCAGCGTTGGCGCCGCCGAGCAGTACTTC.

This chain links TRBV11-2 with TRBJ2-1, with D perhaps matching TRBD2 (5 bases). Germline loops: CDR1 SGHAT, CDR2 FQNNGV. The CDR3 consists of 16 residues. V lost 0 bases and J 0 bases, leaving 9 bases between the germline ends. The CDR3 is CASSLEGGLSYNEQFF. The CDR3 DNA is TGTGCCAGCAGCTTAGAAGGCGGACTCTCCTACAATGAGCAGTTCTTC.

The genes are TRBV13 and TRBJ2-4, with 10 bases aligning to TRBD1. Looked up from germline, CDR1 is PRHDT and CDR2 is FYEKMQ (reference sequence). The trim removed 5 bases at V and 7 bases at J, leaving 2 bases unmatched. The CDR3 runs 13 residues. This chain's CDR3 is CASSPDRGNIQYF. The CDR3 region has the DNA TGTGCCAGCAGCCCGGACAGGGGGAACATTCAGTACTTC.

The chain recombines TRBV28 with TRBJ2-2, with 8 bases lining up with TRBD1. The CDR3 sequence is 16 residues long. Germline CDR1 MDHEN, CDR2 SYDVKM. V lost 11 bases to trimming and J lost 4 bases; unmatched junction nucleotides: 15. Here the CDR3 reads CAGQNGTGPATGELFF. In DNA form, the CDR3 reads TGTGCCGGCCAGAACGGGACAGGCCCCGCCACCGGGGAGCTGTTTTTT.

The rearrangement joins TRBV19 to TRBJ2-3, with 13 bases identical to TRBD2. The CDR3 runs to 14 residues. With V trimmed by 3 bases and J by 14 bases, 8 bases remained unmatched. CDR1 is LNHDA and CDR2 is SQIVND in the germline V gene (reference sequence). The DNA of the CDR3 is TGTGCCAGTAGTATTGGACTAGCGGGAGCTCCTCGGTATTTT. Translating gives CASSIGLAGAPRYF.

V is TRBV10-3 and J is TRBJ1-4, with 10 nucleotides matching TRBD1. CDR1 and CDR2 from the germline V gene are ENHRY and SYGVKD. V gave up 3 bases and J gave up 8 bases; unmatched junction bases: 3. The CDR3 runs to 14 residues. DNA for the CDR3: TGTGCCATCAGTGAAGGACAGGGGGGGGAAAAACTGTTTTTT. Protein sequence: CAISEGQGGEKLFF.

CDR3 in amino acids: CASSLHTGELFF. For the CDR3, the DNA is TGTGCCAGTAGTCTACACACCGGGGAGCTGTTTTTT. The chain has TRBV19 and TRBJ2-2; no definite D call. CDR3 size: 12 residues. Trimming removed 5 bases at V and 3 bases at J, with 4 bases between. Germline V gene sequence: CDR1 LNHDA, CDR2 SQIVND (reference sequence).

The chain recombines TRBV5-1 with TRBJ1-4, with D possibly being TRBD1 (5 bases). V lost 0 bases and J 7 bases, leaving 10 bases between the germline ends. Germline CDR1 is SGHRS and CDR2 is YFSETQ. The CDR3 extends over 14 amino acids. Here the CDR3 reads CASSLAGGSEKLFF. DNA for the CDR3: TGCGCCAGCAGCTTGGCCGGGGGGAGTGAAAAACTGTTTTTT. Based on the CDR3 plus reference TRBV5-1 and TRBJ1-4, the full variable domain is KAGVTQTPRYLIKTRGQQVTLSCSPISGHRSVSWYQQTPGQGLQFLFEYFSETQRNKGNFPGRFSGRQFSNSRSEMNVSTLELGDSALYLCASSLAGGSEKLFFGSGTQLSVL.